These 4 T cell receptor beta chains originate from one sample sequenced in a study of T-cell memory formation after mild COVID-19. TCRdb called the 5' RACE reads again in MiXCR, with one record for every CDR3 protein. The repertoire holds around 410,000 distinct CDR3 sequences, more than 20% seen once, with around 13% in the top ten. Sequencing was carried out using PBMCs or a T cell subset sorted from them (not recorded which). The receptors originated from an adult woman who had mild COVID-19 (a few samples of this study predate the infection). Cell type and time point are not known.

V gene TRBV6-5 combines with J gene TRBJ2-5; D unresolved. The CDR3 has 13 amino acids. Germline CDR1 is MNHEY and CDR2 is SVGAGI. The V and J ends lost 5 bases and 2 bases respectively, with 9 bases between them. CDR3 nucleotides: TGTGCCAGCAGTACACCCGGGCAAGAGACCCAGTACTTC. Amino acid sequence: CASSTPGQETQYF.

The V gene is TRBV5-5, the J gene TRBJ1-5; D unresolved. V gave up 4 bases and J gave up 2 bases, with 16 bases separating them. Germline V gene data show CDR1 as SGHKS and CDR2 as YYEKEE (reference sequence). This CDR3 is built from 16 residues. The DNA for the CDR3 is TGTGCCAGCAGCGCGGGCTCTCCTAAGGGCAATCAGCCCCAGCATTTT. Residues: CASSAGSPKGNQPQHF.

In this sample, this clonotype turned up many times. This chain joins TRBV7-8 and TRBJ2-7; TRBD1 might be the D (5 bases). The CDR3 has 15 residues. The V and J ends lost 2 bases and 7 bases respectively, with 18 bases between them. Germline assignment: CDR1 SGHVS and CDR2 FQNEAQ. The CDR3 loop is CASSLFETQGGEQYF. The CDR3 DNA reads TGTGCCAGCAGCTTATTTGAGACGCAGGGTGGAGAGCAGTACTTC.

There are a few counts of this clonotype. This sequence joins TRBV5-5 and TRBJ2-7; D perhaps matches TRBD1 (6 bases). The CDR3 is made up of 15 amino acids. With 2 bases removed from V and 1 base from J, the gap between germline ends came to 13 bases. Per germline, CDR1 SGHKS and CDR2 YYEKEE (reference sequence). The CDR3, as DNA: TGTGCCAGCAGCTTCCGCCAAGGGGGTTCCTACGAGCAGTACTTC. Amino acids: CASSFRQGGSYEQYF.